Following are 11 T cell receptor beta chains from one sample sequenced in a study of blood T cell repertoires in COVID-19. Sequencing used immunoSEQ multiplex PCR; TCRdb keeps in-frame clones, though not all of them. The sample yields around 100,000 clones, approximately 84% seen once. Input material: peripheral blood. These receptors all come from a human donor in a cohort sampled during active COVID-19.

The genes are TRBV2 and TRBJ2-7; a weak D match, TRBD2 (6 bases). From germline, CDR1 is SNHLY and CDR2 FYNNEI. V was pared by 0 bases and J by 2 bases, with 14 bases between. The CDR3 loop spans 16 amino acids. The CDR3 region has the DNA TGTGCCAGCAGTGAAGCTATGGCGGGAAGACCCTACGAGCAGTACTTC. This encodes CASSEAMAGRPYEQYF.

This clone was seen a handful of times. The rearrangement uses TRBV18 and TRBJ1-1; TRBD1 matches at 8 bases. Germline CDR1 is KGHSH and CDR2 is LQKENI. V dropped 5 bases and J dropped 4; count of bases not matched to a gene: 3. There are 13 residues in the CDR3. This CDR3 reads CASSSTGGTEAFF. CDR3 in DNA: TGTGCCAGCTCAAGCACAGGGGGCACTGAAGCTTTCTTT.

In DNA, the CDR3 is TGTGCCAGCAGCTTCGGGGATACGCAGTATTTT. This encodes CASSFGDTQYF. This chain links TRBV7-2 with TRBJ2-3; D is ambiguous. CDR1 SGHTA and CDR2 FQGNSA come from the germline V gene. CDR3 size: 11 residues. The V end was cut by 3 bases, the J end by 6 bases, with 4 bases between.

The rearrangement joins TRBV5-1 to TRBJ2-7; TRBD2 matches at 9 bases. Germline CDR1 reads SGHRS; CDR2 reads YFSETQ. The CDR3 consists of 15 residues. J was trimmed by 7 bases and V by 3 bases; bases with no gene match: 11. This chain's CDR3 is CASSSLAGLRGEQYF. In DNA, the CDR3 is TGCGCCAGCAGCTCCCTAGCGGGGCTCAGAGGGGAGCAGTACTTC.

J is TRBJ2-1 and V is TRBV5-1, with 8 bases identical to TRBD1. The CDR3 sequence is 15 residues long. The V gene end was trimmed by 0 bases and the J gene end by 5 bases; junction bases not matched to a gene: 4. Looked up from germline, CDR1 is SGHRS and CDR2 is YFSETQ. In nucleotides, the CDR3 is TGCGCCAGCAGCTTGGGACAGGGGAGGAACAATGAGCAGTTCTTC. Translation: CASSLGQGRNNEQFF.

This clone was observed a few times. The rearrangement joins TRBV7-9 to TRBJ1-6; D not certain. This CDR3 has 13 residues. The germline V gene encodes CDR1 SEHNR and CDR2 FQNEAQ (reference sequence). V was shortened by 0 bases and J by 7 bases, with 4 bases between the two germline ends. CDR3 region: CASSLALNSPLHF. Here the CDR3 DNA reads TGTGCCAGCAGCTTAGCCCTGAATTCACCCCTCCACTTT.

This clone was detected a few times. The chain combines TRBV27 with TRBJ2-7; TRBD1 matches at 9 bases. Looked up from germline, CDR1 is MNHEY and CDR2 is SMNVEV (reference sequence). CDR3 length: 15 amino acids. J gave up 5 bases and V 2 bases, and 7 bases lay outside the gene matches. DNA of the CDR3: TGTGCCAGCAGTTTAAACCGGGACAGGGCAAACGAGCAGTACTTC. Translation gives CASSLNRDRANEQYF.

The chain combines TRBV14 with TRBJ1-1; D is possibly TRBD1 (5 bases). The CDR3 consists of 16 residues. V gave up 5 bases and J gave up 5 bases, with 21 bases separating them. Germline-derived CDR1 and CDR2 are SGHDN and FVKESK. CDR3 nucleotides: TGTGCCAGCAGCGATATTGGAAGGGGCGCGGGGACTGAAGCTTTCTTT. This codes for CASSDIGRGAGTEAFF.

The rearrangement uses TRBV5-1 and TRBJ2-3; 7 bases match TRBD1. From germline, CDR1 is SGHRS and CDR2 YFSETQ. V lost 2 bases, J lost 5 bases, and 5 bases stayed unmatched. The CDR3 extends over 14 amino acids. The CDR3: CASSFLPGGDTQYF. The CDR3 DNA reads TGCGCCAGCAGCTTCCTCCCAGGGGGAGATACGCAGTATTTT.

The J gene is TRBJ2-7, the V gene TRBV5-1, with D unresolved. Trimming took off 4 bases at V and 4 bases at J, with 15 bases between the two ends. The CDR3 loop spans 14 amino acids. The V gene's germline CDR1 is SGHRS and CDR2 YFSETQ. The CDR3 sequence is CASSPTTLLYEQYF. The CDR3 DNA reads as TGCGCCAGCAGCCCGACAACACTCCTTTACGAGCAGTACTTC.

The V call is TRBV5-5, the J call TRBJ1-1, with TRBD1 matching over 9 bases. V trimming: 1 base; J trimming: 10 bases; junction bases outside the gene matches: 5. Germline V gene sequence: CDR1 SGHKS, CDR2 YYEKEE (reference sequence). The CDR3 loop spans 13 amino acids. CDR3 in DNA: TGTGCCAGCAGCTTGCCCGGGACAGGGAGAGCTTTCTTT. It yields the protein CASSLPGTGRAFF.